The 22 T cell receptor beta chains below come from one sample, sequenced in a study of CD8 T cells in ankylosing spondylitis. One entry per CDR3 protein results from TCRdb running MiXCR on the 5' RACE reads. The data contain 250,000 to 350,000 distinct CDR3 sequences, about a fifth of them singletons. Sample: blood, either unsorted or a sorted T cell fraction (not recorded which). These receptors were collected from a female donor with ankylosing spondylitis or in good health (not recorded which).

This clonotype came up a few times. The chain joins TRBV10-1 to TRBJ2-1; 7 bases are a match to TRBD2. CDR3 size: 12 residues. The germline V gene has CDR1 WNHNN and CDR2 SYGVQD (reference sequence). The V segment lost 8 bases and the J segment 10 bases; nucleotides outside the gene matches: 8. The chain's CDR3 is CASGTTHFEQFF. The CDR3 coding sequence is TGCGCCAGCGGGACTACTCATTTCGAGCAGTTCTTC.

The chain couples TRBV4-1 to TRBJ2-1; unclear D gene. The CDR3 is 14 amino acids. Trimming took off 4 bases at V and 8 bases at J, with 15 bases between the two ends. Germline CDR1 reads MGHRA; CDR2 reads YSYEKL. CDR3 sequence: CASSLPVRSDEQFF. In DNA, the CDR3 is TGCGCCAGCAGCCTTCCTGTCAGGTCGGATGAGCAGTTCTTC.

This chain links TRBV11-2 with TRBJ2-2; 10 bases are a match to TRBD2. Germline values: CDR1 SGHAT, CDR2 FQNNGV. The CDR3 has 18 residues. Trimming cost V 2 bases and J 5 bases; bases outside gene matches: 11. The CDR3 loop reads CASSLRARAGGPTGELFF. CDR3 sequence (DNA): TGTGCCAGCAGCTTAAGGGCACGAGCGGGAGGGCCTACCGGGGAGCTGTTTTTT.

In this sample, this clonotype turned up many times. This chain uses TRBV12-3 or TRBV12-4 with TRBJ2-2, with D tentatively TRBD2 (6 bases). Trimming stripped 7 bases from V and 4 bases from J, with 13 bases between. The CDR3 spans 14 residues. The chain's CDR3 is CASTSGVGTGELFF. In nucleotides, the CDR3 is TGTGCCAGCACCTCGGGGGTGGGCACCGGGGAGCTGTTTTTT.

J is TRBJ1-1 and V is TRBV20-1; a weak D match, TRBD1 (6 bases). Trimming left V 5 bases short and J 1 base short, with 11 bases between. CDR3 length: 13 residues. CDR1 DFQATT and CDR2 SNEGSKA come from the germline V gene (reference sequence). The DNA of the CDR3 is TGCAGTGCTCGTAGAGGGGGGAACACTGAAGCTTTCTTT. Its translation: CSARRGGNTEAFF.

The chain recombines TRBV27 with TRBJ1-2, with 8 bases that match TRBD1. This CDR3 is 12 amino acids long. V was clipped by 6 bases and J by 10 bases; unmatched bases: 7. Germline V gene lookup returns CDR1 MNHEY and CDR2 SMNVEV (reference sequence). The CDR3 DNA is TGTGCCAGCAGACCGGGACAGGATGACTACACCTTC. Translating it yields CASRPGQDDYTF.

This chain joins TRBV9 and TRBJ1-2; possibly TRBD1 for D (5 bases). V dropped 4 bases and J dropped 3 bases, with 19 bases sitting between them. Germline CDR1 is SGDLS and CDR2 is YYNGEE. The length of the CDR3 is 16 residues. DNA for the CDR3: TGTGCCAGCAGCACCCGGTGGGGGGTCCCGGACTATGGCTACACCTTC. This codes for CASSTRWGVPDYGYTF. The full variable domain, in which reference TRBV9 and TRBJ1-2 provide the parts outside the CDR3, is DSGVTQTPKHLITATGQRVTLRCSPRSGDLSVYWYQQSLDQGLQFLIQYYNGEERAKGNILERFSAQQFPDLHSELNLSSLELGDSALYFCASSTRWGVPDYGYTFGSGTRLTVV.

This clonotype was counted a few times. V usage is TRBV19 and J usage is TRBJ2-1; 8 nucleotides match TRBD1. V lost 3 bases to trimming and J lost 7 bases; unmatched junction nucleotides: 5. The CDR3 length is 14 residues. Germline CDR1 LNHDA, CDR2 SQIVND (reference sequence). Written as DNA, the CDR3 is TGTGCCAGTAGTATCCAGGGGGCGTTGAATGAGCAGTTCTTC. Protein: CASSIQGALNEQFF.

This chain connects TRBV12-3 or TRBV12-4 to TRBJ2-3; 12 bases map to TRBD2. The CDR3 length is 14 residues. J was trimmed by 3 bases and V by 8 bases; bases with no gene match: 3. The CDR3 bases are TGTGCCAGCTGTACTAGCGGGAGGACAGATACGCAGTATTTT. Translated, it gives CASCTSGRTDTQYF.

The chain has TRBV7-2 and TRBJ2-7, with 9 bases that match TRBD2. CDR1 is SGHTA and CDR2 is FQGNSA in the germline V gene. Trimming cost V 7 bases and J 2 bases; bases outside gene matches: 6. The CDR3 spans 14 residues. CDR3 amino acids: CASKKTSGAYEQYF. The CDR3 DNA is TGTGCCAGCAAAAAGACTAGCGGCGCCTACGAGCAGTACTTC.

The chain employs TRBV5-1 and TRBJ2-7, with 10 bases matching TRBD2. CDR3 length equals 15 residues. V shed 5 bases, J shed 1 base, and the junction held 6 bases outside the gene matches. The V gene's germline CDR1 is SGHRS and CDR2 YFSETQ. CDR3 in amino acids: CASRVWTSGSYEQYF. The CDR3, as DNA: TGCGCCAGCAGAGTCTGGACTAGCGGATCCTACGAGCAGTACTTC.

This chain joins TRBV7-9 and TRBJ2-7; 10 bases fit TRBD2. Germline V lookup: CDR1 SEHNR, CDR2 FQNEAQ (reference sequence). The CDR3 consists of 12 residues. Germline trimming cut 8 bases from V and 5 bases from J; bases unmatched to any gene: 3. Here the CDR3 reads CASAGLADEQYF. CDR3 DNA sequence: TGTGCCAGCGCAGGACTAGCGGACGAGCAGTACTTC.

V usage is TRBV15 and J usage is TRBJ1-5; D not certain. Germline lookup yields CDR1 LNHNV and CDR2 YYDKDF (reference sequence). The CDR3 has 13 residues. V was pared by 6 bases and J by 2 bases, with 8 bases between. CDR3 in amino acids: CATRPGRNQPQHF. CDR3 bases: TGTGCCACCAGGCCGGGCCGCAATCAGCCCCAGCATTTT.

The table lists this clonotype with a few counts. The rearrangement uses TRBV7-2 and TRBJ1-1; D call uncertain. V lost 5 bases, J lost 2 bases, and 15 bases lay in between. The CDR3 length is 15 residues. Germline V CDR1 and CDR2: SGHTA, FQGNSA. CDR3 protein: CASSTSAGPNTEAFF. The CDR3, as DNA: TGTGCCAGCAGCACCAGCGCTGGGCCTAACACTGAAGCTTTCTTT. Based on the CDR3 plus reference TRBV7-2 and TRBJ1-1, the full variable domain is GAGVSQSPSNKVTEKGKDVELRCDPISGHTALYWYRQSLGQGLEFLIYFQGNSAPDKSGLPSDRFSAERTGGSVSTLTIQRTQQEDSAVYLCASSTSAGPNTEAFFGQGTRLTVV.

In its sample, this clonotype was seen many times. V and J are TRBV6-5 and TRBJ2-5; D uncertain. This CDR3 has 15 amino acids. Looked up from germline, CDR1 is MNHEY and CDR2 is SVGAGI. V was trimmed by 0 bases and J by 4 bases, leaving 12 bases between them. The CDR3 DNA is TGTGCCAGCAGTTACTCGATGGGTAGTAGAGAGACCCAGTACTTC. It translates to CASSYSMGSRETQYF.

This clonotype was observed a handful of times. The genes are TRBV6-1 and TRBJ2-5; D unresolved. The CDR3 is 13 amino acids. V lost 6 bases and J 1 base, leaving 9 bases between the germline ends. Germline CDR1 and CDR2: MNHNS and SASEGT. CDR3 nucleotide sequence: TGTGCCAGCAGGCTCCCGGGCCAAGAGACCCAGTACTTC. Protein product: CASRLPGQETQYF.

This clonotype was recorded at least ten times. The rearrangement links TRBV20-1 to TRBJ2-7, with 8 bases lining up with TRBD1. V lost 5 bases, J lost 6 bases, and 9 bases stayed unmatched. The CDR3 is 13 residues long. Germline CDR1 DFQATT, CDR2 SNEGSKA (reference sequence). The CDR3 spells CSAPLGTGGEQYF. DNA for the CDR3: TGCAGTGCTCCCCTGGGGACAGGAGGCGAGCAGTACTTC.

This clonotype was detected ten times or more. CDR3 bases: TGTGCCAGCAGCCCGAGAGGGGATCAGCCCCAGCATTTT. It yields the protein CASSPRGDQPQHF. The chain has TRBV7-9 and TRBJ1-5; possibly TRBD1 for D (5 bases). The CDR3 length is 13 residues. Trimming left V 5 bases short and J 5 bases short, with 10 bases between. Germline assignment: CDR1 SEHNR and CDR2 FQNEAQ (reference sequence).

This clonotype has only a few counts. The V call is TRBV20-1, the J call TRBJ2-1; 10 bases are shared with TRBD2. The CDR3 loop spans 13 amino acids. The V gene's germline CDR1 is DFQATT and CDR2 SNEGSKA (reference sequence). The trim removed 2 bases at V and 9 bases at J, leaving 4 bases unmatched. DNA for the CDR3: TGCAGTGCTAGACTAGCGGGAGTCAGTGAGCAGTTCTTC. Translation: CSARLAGVSEQFF.

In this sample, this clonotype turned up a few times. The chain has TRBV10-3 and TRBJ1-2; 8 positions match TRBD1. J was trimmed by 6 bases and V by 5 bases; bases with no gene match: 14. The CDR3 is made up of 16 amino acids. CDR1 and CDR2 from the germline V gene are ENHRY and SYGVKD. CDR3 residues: CAISPILRGRGDGYTF. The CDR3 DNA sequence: TGTGCCATCAGTCCCATTCTCAGGGGGCGAGGGGATGGCTACACCTTC.

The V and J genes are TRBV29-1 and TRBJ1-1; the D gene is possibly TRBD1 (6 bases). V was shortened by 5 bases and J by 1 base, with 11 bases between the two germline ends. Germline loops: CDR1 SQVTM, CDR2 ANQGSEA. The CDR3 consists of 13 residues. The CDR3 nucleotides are TGCAGCGTTTGGATACAGGGGAACACTGAAGCTTTCTTT. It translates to CSVWIQGNTEAFF.

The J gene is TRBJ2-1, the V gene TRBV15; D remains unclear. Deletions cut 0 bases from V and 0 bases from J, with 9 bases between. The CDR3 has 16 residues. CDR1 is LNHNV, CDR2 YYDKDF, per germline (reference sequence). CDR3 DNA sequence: TGTGCCACCAGCAGAGATCGGATCTCCTCCTACAATGAGCAGTTCTTC. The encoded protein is CATSRDRISSYNEQFF.